This TCR beta chain was captured by sequencing in a study of early T cells in non-severe SARS-CoV-2 infection. About the research overall: Chains from this unsorted whole-blood bulk RNA could not be paired.

This clonotype was recorded a few times. The germline V gene has CDR1 SEHNR and CDR2 FQNEAQ (reference sequence). This CDR3 contains 15 residues. V was cut by 4 bases and J by 0 bases, with 10 bases left in between. Individual cDNA molecules carried attached unique molecular identifiers. TCRdb recomputed calls from the 5' RACE reads with MiXCR, one row per CDR3 protein. The top ten hold about 10% of the sample, which has under 70,000 distinct CDR3 sequences, about 7.7% seen once. Source: whole blood, taken at baseline. The chain couples TRBV7-9 to TRBJ2-1; D gene uncertain. This clonotype originated in an adult who was a healthcare worker with PCR-confirmed SARS-CoV-2 infection or an uninfected control (not recorded which). CDR3 nucleotides: TGTGCCAGCAGCTCTACACCCAGCTCCTACAATGAGCAGTTCTTC. This encodes CASSSTPSSYNEQFF.